This paragraph covers one TCR beta chain sequence. Antigen: not known. This record belongs to a study of T cell responses to AZD1222 COVID-19 vaccine. Samples with a second dose at about 4 or about 12 weeks were pooled together. Repertoires were generated with immunoSEQ multiplex PCR, while TCRdb's copy carries only in-frame clones and drops some. The sample includes 70,000 to 75,000 clones, over 70% of them seen just once. Whole-study findings and limits: Most donors were white British, females outnumbered males, and clonal diversity was possibly underestimated. Rises in breadth and depth of Spike-specific TCRs came after two AZD1222 doses.

The CDR3 is 15 amino acids. The V gene lost 3 bases and the J gene lost 0 bases, with 9 bases spanning the gap. Germline-derived CDR1 and CDR2 are MDHEN and SYDVKM. The source is an adult who received the AZD1222 COVID-19 vaccine. The V gene is TRBV28, the J gene TRBJ1-3, with D unclear. Sequenced here: peripheral blood, sampled 28 days after the second AZD1222 dose. The CDR3 reads CASSFSGVSGNTIYF. In DNA, the CDR3 is TGTGCCAGCAGTTTTTCGGGTGTCTCTGGAAACACCATATATTTT.